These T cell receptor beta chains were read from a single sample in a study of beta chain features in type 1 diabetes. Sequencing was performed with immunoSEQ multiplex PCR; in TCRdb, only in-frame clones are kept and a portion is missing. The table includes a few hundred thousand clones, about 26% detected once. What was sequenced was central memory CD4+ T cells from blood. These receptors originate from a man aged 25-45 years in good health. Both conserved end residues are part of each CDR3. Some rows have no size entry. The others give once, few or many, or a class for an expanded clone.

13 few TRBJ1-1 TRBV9 CASSVAANTEAFF
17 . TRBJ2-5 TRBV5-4 CASSSLTMAGGKETQYF
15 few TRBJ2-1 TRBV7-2 CASSPLGLPLNEQFF
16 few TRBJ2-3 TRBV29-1 CSVDKSWTGGSDTQYF
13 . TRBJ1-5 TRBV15 CATSRDVNQPQHF
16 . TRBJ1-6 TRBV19 CASGYRSQSGNSPLHF
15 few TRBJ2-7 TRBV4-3 CASSQESDGSYEQYF
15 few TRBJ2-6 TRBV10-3 CAIMGSGAGANVLTF
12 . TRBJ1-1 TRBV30 CAWSYGGTRAFF
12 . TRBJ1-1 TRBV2 CASKITNTEAFF
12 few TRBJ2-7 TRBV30 CAWSGATYEQYF
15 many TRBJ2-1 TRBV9 CASSPRLRSYNEQFF
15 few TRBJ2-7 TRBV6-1 CASSEGGHLDYEQYF
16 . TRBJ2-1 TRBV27 CASSLYRGQPYNEQFF
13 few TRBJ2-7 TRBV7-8 CASSPGGEHEQYF
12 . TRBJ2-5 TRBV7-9 CASSGFSKPEYF
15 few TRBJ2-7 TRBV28 CASSSATGFTYEQYF
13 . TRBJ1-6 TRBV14 CASSQGGTSPLHF
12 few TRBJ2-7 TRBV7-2 CASSSTEGEQYF
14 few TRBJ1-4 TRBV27 CASSSTGGGEKLFF
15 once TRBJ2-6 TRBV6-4 CASSEDGTGANVLTF
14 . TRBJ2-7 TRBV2 CASSAGTDSYEQYF
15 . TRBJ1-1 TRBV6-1 CASSSQSTLQPEAFF
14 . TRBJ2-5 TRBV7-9 CASSRDVRQETQYF
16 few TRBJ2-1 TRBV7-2 CASSLAGGRVNNEQFF
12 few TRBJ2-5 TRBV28 CASSFKGGTQYF
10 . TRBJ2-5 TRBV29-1 CSGGDETQYF
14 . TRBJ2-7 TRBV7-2 CASSLGDPSYEQYF
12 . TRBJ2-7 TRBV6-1 CASRSLWSEQYF
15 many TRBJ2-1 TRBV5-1 CASSLEIAVYNEQFF
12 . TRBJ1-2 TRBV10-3 CAISVDLTGYTF
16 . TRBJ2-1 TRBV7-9 CASSLARGGHNNEQFF
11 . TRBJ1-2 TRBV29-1 CSVGQNYGYTF
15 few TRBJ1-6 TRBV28 CASSAGTVQFSPLHF
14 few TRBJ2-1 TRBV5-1 CASSPGLAGQEQFF
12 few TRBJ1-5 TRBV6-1 CAGGRDNQPQHF
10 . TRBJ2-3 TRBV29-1 CSGGDDTQYF
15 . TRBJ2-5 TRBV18 CASSPPEGRSETQYF
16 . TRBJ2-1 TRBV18 CASRGTSLSSYNEQFF
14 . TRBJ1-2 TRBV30 CAWRDRGFNYGYTF